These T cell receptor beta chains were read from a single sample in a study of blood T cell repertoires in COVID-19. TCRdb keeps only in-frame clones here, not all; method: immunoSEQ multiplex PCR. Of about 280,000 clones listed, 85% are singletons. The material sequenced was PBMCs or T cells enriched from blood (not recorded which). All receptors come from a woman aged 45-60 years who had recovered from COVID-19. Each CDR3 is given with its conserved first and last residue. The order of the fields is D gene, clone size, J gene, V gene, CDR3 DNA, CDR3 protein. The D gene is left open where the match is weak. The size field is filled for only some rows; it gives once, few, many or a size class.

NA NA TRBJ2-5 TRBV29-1 TGCAGCGTTGACGACTATCAAGAGACCCAGTACTTC CSVDDYQETQYF
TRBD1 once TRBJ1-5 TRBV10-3 TGTGCCATCAGCTTGGACAGGGGCAATCAGCCCCAGCATTTT CAISLDRGNQPQHF
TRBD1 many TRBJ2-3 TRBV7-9 TGTGCCAGCAGCCGCCGGGACAGTGACACAGATACGCAGTATTTT CASSRRDSDTDTQYF
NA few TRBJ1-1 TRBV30 TGTGCCTGGAGTTGGCAGAAGAACACTGAAGCTTTCTTT CAWSWQKNTEAFF
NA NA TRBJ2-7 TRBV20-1 TGCAGTGCTAGGACCGGGAGCGTCCAGTACTTC CSARTGSVQYF
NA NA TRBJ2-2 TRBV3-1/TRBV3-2 TGTGCCAGCAGGACAAAGAACACCGGGGAGCTGTTTTTT CASRTKNTGELFF
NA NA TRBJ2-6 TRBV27 TGTGCCAGCAGTTTAGGGCTACCCGGGGCCAACGTCCTGACTTTC CASSLGLPGANVLTF
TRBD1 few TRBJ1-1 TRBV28 TGTGCCAGCAGAGCAGGGGGCGGCACTGAAGCTTTCTTT CASRAGGGTEAFF
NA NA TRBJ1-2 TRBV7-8 TGTGCCAGCAGTCGTTTTACGGGGGGAGACGGCTATGGCTACACCTTC CASSRFTGGDGYGYTF
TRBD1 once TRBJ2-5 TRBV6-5 TGTGCCAGCAACTATAGACAGGGGGGCGAGACCCAGTACTTC CASNYRQGGETQYF
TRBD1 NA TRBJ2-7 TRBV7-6 TGTGCCAGCAGCTTGCAGGGGGCTGCTTACGAGCAGTACTTC CASSLQGAAYEQYF
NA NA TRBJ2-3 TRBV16 TGTGCCAGCAGCCAACGAGCAGCGGCTCGGTATTTT CASSQRAAARYF
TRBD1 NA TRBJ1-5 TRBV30 TGTGCCTGGAGTTTCGGGACAGATAGCAATCAGCCCCAGCATTTT CAWSFGTDSNQPQHF
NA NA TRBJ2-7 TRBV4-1 TGCGCCAGCAGCCCGCGGGGGCGGGCCTACGAGCAGTACTTC CASSPRGRAYEQYF
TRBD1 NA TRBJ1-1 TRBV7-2 TGTGCCAGCAGCAGCAGGGACAGGGGGAACACTGAAGCTTTCTTT CASSSRDRGNTEAFF
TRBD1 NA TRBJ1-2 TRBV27 TGTGCCAGCAGTTTGCAAGGACAGGCCAGCAACTATGGCTACACCTTC CASSLQGQASNYGYTF
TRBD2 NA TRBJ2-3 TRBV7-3 TGTGCCAGCAGCCAACTAGCGGGGGGCAGCACAGATACGCAGTATTTT CASSQLAGGSTDTQYF
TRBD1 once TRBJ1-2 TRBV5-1 TGCGCCAGCAGCTTGGCCATAGGACAGGGGGCTGGCTACACCTTC CASSLAIGQGAGYTF
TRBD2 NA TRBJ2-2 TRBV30 TGTGCCTGGCTACTAGCGGGGAACACCGGGGAGCTGTTTTTT CAWLLAGNTGELFF
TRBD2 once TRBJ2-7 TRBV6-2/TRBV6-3 TGTGCCAGCAGTTACGATGGGAGGGTGTTCTACGAGCAGTACTTC CASSYDGRVFYEQYF
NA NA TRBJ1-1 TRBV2 TGTGCCAGCAGTGCCACAGAAAAACTTGAAGCTTTCTTT CASSATEKLEAFF
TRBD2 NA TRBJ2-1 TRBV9 TGTGCCAGCAGCGTAGTTAGTAGCGGGAGATATAGTGAGCAGTTCTTC CASSVVSSGRYSEQFF
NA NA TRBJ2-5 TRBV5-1 TGCGCCAGCAGCTTGACAGATAGGCGAGAGACCCAGTACTTC CASSLTDRRETQYF
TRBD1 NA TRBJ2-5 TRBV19 TGTGCCAGTGGGGACAGGGGTAGGGGCCAAGAGACCCAGTACTTC CASGDRGRGQETQYF
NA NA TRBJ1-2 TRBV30 TGTGCCTGGAGGGAACAGGATGGCTACACCTTC CAWREQDGYTF
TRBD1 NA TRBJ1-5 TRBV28 TGTGCCAGCAGCGGTGGGACAGGGGTCAATCAGCCCCAGCATTTT CASSGGTGVNQPQHF
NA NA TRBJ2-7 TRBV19 TGTGCCAGTAGTCAGCTGGGGGGCGAGCAGTACTTC CASSQLGGEQYF
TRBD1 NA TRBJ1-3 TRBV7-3 TGTGCCAGCAGCTTAAGCTGGGGACAGGGAGGAAACACCATATATTTT CASSLSWGQGGNTIYF
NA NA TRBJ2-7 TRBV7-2 TGTGCCAGCAGCTTACTAGAGGGAGCCTACGAGCAGTACTTC CASSLLEGAYEQYF
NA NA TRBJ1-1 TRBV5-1 TGCGCCAGCAGCTTAATACCGCCTTTGGGGGGTGGGAACACTGAAGCTTTCTTT CASSLIPPLGGGNTEAFF
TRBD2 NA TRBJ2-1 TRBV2 TGTGCCAGCAGTGAAGGCGGGGGGCGATGGTACAATGAGCAGTTCTTC CASSEGGGRWYNEQFF
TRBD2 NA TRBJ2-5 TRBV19 TGTGCCAGTAATATAGGCGGGACTAGGCAAGAGACCCAGTACTTC CASNIGGTRQETQYF
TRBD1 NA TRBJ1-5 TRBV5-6 TGTGCCAGCAGCATAGGACAGGGGGTAGGGAAGCCCCAGCATTTT CASSIGQGVGKPQHF
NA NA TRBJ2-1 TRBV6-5 TGTGCCAGCAGTTACTCGGGACCCCTCGGGGGTGAGCAGTTCTTC CASSYSGPLGGEQFF
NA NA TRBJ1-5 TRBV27 TGTGCCAGCAGTTTCAGTCAGGGAAATCAGCCCCAGCATTTT CASSFSQGNQPQHF
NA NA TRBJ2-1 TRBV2 TGTGCCAGCAGTAGAGCCCCCGCGTGGAGCGATGAGCAGTTCTTC CASSRAPAWSDEQFF
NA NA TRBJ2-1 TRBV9 TGTGCCAGCAGCGTAGCCCCCCCCGATGAGCAGTTCTTC CASSVAPPDEQFF
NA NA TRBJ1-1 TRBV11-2 TGTGCCAGCAGCAAAAACACACTGAACACTGAAGCTTTCTTT CASSKNTLNTEAFF
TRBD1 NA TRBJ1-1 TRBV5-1 TGCGCCAGCAGCTTGCTTAAACAGGGGGCCATGGTCACTGAAGCTTTCTTT CASSLLKQGAMVTEAFF
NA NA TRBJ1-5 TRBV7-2 TGTGCCAGCAGCCTCAACATCGGGGTCGGTCAGCCCCAGCATTTT CASSLNIGVGQPQHF
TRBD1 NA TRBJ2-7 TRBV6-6 TGTGCCAGCAGTTACTATAACAGGGGTATGGAGCAGTACTTC CASSYYNRGMEQYF
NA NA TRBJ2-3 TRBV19 TGTGCCAGTAGCCCCCCCAAAGGGAGCGGCGATACGCAGTATTTT CASSPPKGSGDTQYF
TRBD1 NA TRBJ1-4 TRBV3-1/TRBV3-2 TGTGCCAGCAGCCTACGGACAGGGGTTGAAAAACTGTTTTTT CASSLRTGVEKLFF